The T cell receptor (beta chain) under discussion was sequenced for a study of blood T cell repertoires in COVID-19. About the study: The analysed material was cDNA or gDNA that came from T cells, B-cell-depleted T cells, or PBMCs.

V lost 6 bases to trimming and J lost 3 bases; unmatched junction nucleotides: 10. CDR3 length equals 15 residues. Germline values: CDR1 LGHNA, CDR2 YNFKEQ. The authors' processing: Estimates of nucleated cell counts were drawn from the amplification of reference gene primers. Data came from immunoSEQ multiplex PCR; TCRdb stores just in-frame clones and leaves some out. Clone size and V and J calls were adopted from that table, with D and trimming inferred from the DNA. The sample records 270,000 or so clones, roughly 89% being singletons. Sequencing input: peripheral blood. The chain links TRBV4-2 to TRBJ1-1, with TRBD1 matching over 7 bases. The clonotype originates from a woman aged 55-75 years with COVID-19, enrolled during active disease. CDR3 nucleotide sequence: TGTGCCAGCAGACAAACCGGGACAGACTACACTGAAGCTTTCTTT. Its protein is CASRQTGTDYTEAFF.